The source of this TCR beta chain is a study of blood T cell repertoires in COVID-19. The repertoire was sequenced with immunoSEQ multiplex PCR; TCRdb's copy has only in-frame clones and lacks some. The sample has about 230,000 clones; approximately 80% are singletons. The CDR3 is 14 residues long. Germline V gene data show CDR1 as SGHNT and CDR2 as YYREEE (reference sequence). Trimming stripped 1 base from V and 0 bases from J, with 5 bases between. This clone was detected once. V and J are TRBV5-4 and TRBJ1-3, with TRBD1 as a possible D gene (5 bases). This TCR was sampled from a woman aged 45-60 years with acute or convalescent COVID-19. The sequencing input was peripheral blood. The CDR3 spells CASSLQGSGNTIYF. CDR3 DNA: TGTGCCAGCAGCTTGCAGGGCTCTGGAAACACCATATATTTT.